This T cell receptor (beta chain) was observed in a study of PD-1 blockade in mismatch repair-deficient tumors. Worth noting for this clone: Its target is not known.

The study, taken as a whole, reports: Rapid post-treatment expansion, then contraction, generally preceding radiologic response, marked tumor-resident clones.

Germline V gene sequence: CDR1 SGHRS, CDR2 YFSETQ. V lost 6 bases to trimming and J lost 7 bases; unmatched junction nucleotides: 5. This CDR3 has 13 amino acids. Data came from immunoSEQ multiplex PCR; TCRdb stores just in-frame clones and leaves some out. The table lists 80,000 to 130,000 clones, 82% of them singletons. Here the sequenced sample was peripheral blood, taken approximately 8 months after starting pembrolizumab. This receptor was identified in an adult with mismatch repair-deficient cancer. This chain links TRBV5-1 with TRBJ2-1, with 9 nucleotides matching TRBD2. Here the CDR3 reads CASKSSGANEQFF. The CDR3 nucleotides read TGCGCCAGCAAGTCTAGCGGGGCAAATGAGCAGTTCTTC.